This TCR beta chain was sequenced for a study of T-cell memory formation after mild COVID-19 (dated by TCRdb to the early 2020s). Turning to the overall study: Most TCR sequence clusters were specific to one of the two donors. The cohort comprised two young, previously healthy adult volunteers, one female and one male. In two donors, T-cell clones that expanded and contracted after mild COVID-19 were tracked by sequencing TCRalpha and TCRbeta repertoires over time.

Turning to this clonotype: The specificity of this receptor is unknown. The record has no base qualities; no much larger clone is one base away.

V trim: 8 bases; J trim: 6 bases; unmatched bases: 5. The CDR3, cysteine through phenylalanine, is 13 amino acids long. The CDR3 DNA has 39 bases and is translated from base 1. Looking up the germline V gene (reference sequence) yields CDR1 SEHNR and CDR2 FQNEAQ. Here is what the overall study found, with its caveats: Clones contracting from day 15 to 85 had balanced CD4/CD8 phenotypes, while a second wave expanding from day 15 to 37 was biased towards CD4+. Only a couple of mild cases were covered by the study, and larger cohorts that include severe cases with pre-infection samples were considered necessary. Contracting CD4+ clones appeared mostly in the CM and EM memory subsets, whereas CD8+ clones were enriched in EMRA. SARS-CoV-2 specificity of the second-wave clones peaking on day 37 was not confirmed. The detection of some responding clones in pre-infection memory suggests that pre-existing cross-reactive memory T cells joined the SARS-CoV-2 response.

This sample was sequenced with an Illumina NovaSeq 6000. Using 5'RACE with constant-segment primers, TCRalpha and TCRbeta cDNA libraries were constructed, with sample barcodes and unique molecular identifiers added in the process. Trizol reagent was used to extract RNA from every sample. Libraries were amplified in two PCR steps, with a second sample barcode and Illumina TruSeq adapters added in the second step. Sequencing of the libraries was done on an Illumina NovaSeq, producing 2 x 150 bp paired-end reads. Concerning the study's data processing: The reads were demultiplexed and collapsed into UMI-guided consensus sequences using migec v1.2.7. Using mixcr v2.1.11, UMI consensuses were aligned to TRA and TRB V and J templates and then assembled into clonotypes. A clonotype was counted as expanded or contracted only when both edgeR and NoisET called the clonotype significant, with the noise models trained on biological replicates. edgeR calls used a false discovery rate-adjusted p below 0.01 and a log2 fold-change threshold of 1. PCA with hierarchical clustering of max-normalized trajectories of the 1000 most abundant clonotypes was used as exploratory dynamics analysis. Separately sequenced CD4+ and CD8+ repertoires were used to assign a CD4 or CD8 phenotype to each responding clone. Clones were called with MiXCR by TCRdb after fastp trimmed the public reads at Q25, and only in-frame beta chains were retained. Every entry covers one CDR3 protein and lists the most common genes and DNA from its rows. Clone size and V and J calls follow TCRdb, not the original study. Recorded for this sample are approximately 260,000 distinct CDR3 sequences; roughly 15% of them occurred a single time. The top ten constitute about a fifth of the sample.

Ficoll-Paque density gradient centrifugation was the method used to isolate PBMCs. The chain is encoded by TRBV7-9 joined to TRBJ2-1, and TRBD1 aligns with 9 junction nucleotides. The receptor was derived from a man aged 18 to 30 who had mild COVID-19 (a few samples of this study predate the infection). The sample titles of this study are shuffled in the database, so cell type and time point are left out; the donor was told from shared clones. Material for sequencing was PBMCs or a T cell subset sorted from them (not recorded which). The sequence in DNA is TGTGCCAGCTGGGGACAGGGCATCAATGAGCAGTTCTTC. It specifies CASWGQGINEQFF. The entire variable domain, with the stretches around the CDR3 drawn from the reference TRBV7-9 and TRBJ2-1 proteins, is DTGVSQNPRHKITKRGQNVTFRCDPISEHNRLYWYRQTLGQGPEFLTYFQNEAQLEKSRLLSDRFSAERPKGSFSTLEIQRTEQGDSAMYLCASWGQGINEQFFGPGTRLTVL.